This T cell receptor beta chain was observed in a study of beta chain features in type 1 diabetes. Findings and limits, study-wide: Shorter templates may be favored by PCR, equally so in patients and controls. For Type 1 diabetes patients, all four CD4+ subsets carried TCRB CDR3s that were moderately but significantly shorter. Type 1 diabetes patients showed fewer insertions and more deletions at VDJ junctions.

CDR1 KGHSH and CDR2 LQKENI come from the germline V gene. The CDR3 loop spans 14 amino acids. V lost 6 bases, J lost 0 bases, and 12 bases lay in between. Expressed TCRB transcripts got sequenced, as all isolated RNA was reverse transcribed. The protocol was immunoSEQ multiplex PCR, while the TCRdb copy is restricted to in-frame clones and leaves out a portion. The sample consists of 640,000 or so clones, about 14% of them appearing once. This clone was detected a few times. No antigen is known for it. This CDR3 is also generated by other DNA sequences in the sample. The chain employs TRBV18 and TRBJ2-7, with a weak D call TRBD2 (5 bases). Sequencing used naive CD4+ T cells from blood. The clonotype comes from a young man with type 1 diabetes. CDR3 DNA: TGTGCCAGCTCTCCGGACTCTTACTCCTACGAGCAGTACTTC. Protein sequence: CASSPDSYSYEQYF.